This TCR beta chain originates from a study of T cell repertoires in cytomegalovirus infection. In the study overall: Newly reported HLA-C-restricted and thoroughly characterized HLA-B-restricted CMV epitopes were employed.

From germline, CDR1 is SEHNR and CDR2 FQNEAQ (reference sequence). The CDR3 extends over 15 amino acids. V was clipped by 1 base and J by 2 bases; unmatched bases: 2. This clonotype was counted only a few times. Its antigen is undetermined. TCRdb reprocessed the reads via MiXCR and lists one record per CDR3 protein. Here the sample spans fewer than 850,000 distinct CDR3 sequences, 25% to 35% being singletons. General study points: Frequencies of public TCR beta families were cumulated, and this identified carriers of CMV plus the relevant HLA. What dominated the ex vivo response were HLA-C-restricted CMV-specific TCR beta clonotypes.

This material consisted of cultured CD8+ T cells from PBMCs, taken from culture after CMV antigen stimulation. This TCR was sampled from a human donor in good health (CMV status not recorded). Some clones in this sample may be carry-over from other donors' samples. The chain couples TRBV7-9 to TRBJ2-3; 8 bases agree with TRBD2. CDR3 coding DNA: TGTGCCAGCAGCTTAGGAGCGGGGGCCACAGATACGCAGTATTTT. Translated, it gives CASSLGAGATDTQYF.